This TCR beta chain originates from a study of T cell responses to AZD1222 COVID-19 vaccine. Second doses that came at about 4 or about 12 weeks were put together. The CDR3 is 14 residues long. The V end was cut by 6 bases, the J end by 4 bases, with 12 bases between. Germline assignment: CDR1 MNHEY and CDR2 SVGAGI. Comment on this clone: The antigen remains undetermined.

Using immunoSEQ multiplex PCR, the repertoire was profiled, and TCRdb retains in-frame clones only, with some absent. The table has 100,000 to 130,000 clones, over 80% seen once. General study findings and limits: With two AZD1222 doses given, Spike-specific TCR breadth and depth both rose. White British donors predominated, females outnumbered males, and clonal diversity was possibly underestimated.

The V and J genes are TRBV6-5 and TRBJ1-4; a weak D match, TRBD1 (5 bases). The sample here was peripheral blood, taken 28 days after the second AZD1222 dose. This clonotype was sampled from an adult who received the AZD1222 COVID-19 vaccine. The CDR3 region is CASRVAGLNEKLFF. CDR3 bases: TGTGCCAGCAGAGTGGCGGGACTTAATGAAAAACTGTTTTTT.